This T cell receptor (beta chain) was captured by sequencing in a study of T cells in localized non-small cell lung cancer. Only in-frame clones appear in the TCRdb table, and some are missing; sequencing was by immunoSEQ multiplex PCR. This table has hundreds of clones, about 20% appearing once. This specimen was normal lung tissue next to the tumor, taken before any cancer treatment. The TCR was taken from a male donor at least 60 years old with stage I lung adenocarcinoma.

The CDR3 DNA is TGTGCCAGCAGCGTAACAGGGTTCACTGAAGCTTTCTTT. Its protein is CASSVTGFTEAFF. The chain combines TRBV9 with TRBJ1-1; TRBD1 might be the D (6 bases). This CDR3 is 13 amino acids long. Per the germline V gene, CDR1 is SGDLS and CDR2 is YYNGEE. Trimming shortened V by 1 base and J by 4 bases, and 8 bases separated the two germline ends.